What follows are 18 T cell receptor beta chains derived from one specimen sequenced in a study of blood T cell repertoires in COVID-19. TCRdb keeps only in-frame clones here, not all; method: immunoSEQ multiplex PCR. The sample includes 110,000 or so clones, around 83% of them seen just once. The specimen was peripheral blood. These receptor sequences come from a man aged 35-49 years with acute or convalescent COVID-19.

Here the CDR3 reads CASNPGQGNNEQFF. As DNA, the CDR3 is TGTGCCAGCAACCCGGGACAGGGGAACAATGAGCAGTTCTTC. The J gene is TRBJ2-1, the V gene TRBV7-2; 10 nucleotides match TRBD1. CDR3 length: 14 amino acids. CDR1 is SGHTA, CDR2 FQGNSA, per germline. V shed 7 bases and J 5 bases; nucleotides not matched to a gene: 5.

CDR3 amino acids: CASSLAIASQETQYF. As DNA, the CDR3 is TGTGCCAGCAGCTTAGCGATAGCGTCACAAGAGACCCAGTACTTC. The V call is TRBV7-2, the J call TRBJ2-5, with D possibly being TRBD2 (5 bases). Germline V lookup: CDR1 SGHTA, CDR2 FQGNSA. This CDR3 spans 15 amino acids. V lost 0 bases, J lost 2 bases, and 10 bases lay in between.

The chain employs TRBV24-1 and TRBJ1-2, with D perhaps matching TRBD1 (6 bases). The CDR3 spans 17 residues. Trimming removed 4 bases from V and 5 bases from J, with 22 bases in between. Per the germline V gene, CDR1 is KGHDR and CDR2 is SFDVKD. CDR3 nucleotide sequence: TGTGCCACCAGTGACCCGGGTCGGGACACAGGACATTATGGCTACACCTTC. This translates into CATSDPGRDTGHYGYTF.

The genes are TRBV9 and TRBJ1-2; the match to TRBD1 covers 7 bases. Germline-derived CDR1 and CDR2 are SGDLS and YYNGEE. The ends lost 4 bases at V and 7 bases at J; junction bases unmatched: 10. The length of the CDR3 is 14 residues. The CDR3 here is CASSQVGGGVGYTF. The CDR3 region has the DNA TGTGCCAGCAGCCAGGTCGGAGGGGGCGTTGGCTACACCTTC.

J is TRBJ1-1 and V is TRBV4-1, with 7 bases aligning to TRBD1. J lost 0 bases, V lost 4 bases, and 17 bases had no gene match. Germline loops: CDR1 MGHRA, CDR2 YSYEKL. The CDR3 runs 19 residues. The chain's CDR3 is CASSPYARQGPSMNTEAFF. CDR3 sequence (DNA): TGCGCCAGCAGCCCTTACGCGAGACAGGGCCCTTCTATGAACACTGAAGCTTTCTTT.

The chain uses TRBV4-1 and TRBJ2-7, with TRBD1 as a possible D gene (6 bases). Trimming left V 4 bases short and J 1 base short, with 8 bases between. This CDR3 has 13 residues. Germline lookup yields CDR1 MGHRA and CDR2 YSYEKL. The CDR3 nucleotides are TGCGCCAGCAGCCGGGACACATCCTACGAGCAGTACTTC. This translates into CASSRDTSYEQYF.

V usage is TRBV29-1 and J usage is TRBJ2-2, with 10 bases aligning to TRBD1. Germline assignment: CDR1 SQVTM and CDR2 ANQGSEA. The CDR3 spans 17 residues. V shed 1 base and J 4 bases; nucleotides not matched to a gene: 9. The CDR3 DNA reads TGCAGCGTTGAAGGACAGGGGGCGAGACCAGGCACCGGGGAGCTGTTTTTT. This translates into CSVEGQGARPGTGELFF.

The rearrangement joins TRBV2 to TRBJ1-1; the D is unclear. Germline V CDR1 and CDR2: SNHLY, FYNNEI. The CDR3 contains 13 residues. V gave up 8 bases and J gave up 4 bases, with 14 bases separating them. The CDR3 loop reads CASFEAPGTEAFF. As DNA, the CDR3 is TGTGCCAGCTTTGAGGCCCCGGGCACTGAAGCTTTCTTT.

The V gene is TRBV2, the J gene TRBJ1-1, with 8 bases identical to TRBD1. Germline assignment: CDR1 SNHLY and CDR2 FYNNEI. V was clipped by 1 base and J by 7 bases; unmatched bases: 8. The CDR3 covers 15 residues. CDR3 DNA: TGTGCCAGCAGTGAAGAAGGGCAGGGGGCAGATGAAGCTTTCTTT. This translates into CASSEEGQGADEAFF.

CDR3 in DNA: TGTGCCAGTATAAGGGACGGGAGCTCTGGGGCCAACGTCCTGACTTTC. This translates into CASIRDGSSGANVLTF. The V gene is TRBV19, the J gene TRBJ2-6; a possible D gene is TRBD2 (6 bases). Germline CDR1 reads LNHDA; CDR2 reads SQIVND (reference sequence). This CDR3 spans 16 amino acids. V lost 7 bases, J lost 0 bases, and 13 bases lay in between.

The V call is TRBV27, the J call TRBJ2-7, with D perhaps TRBD1 (6 bases). The ends were cut back, 5 bases at V and 4 bases at J, with 18 bases in the middle. The CDR3 spans 15 residues. Germline V CDR1 and CDR2: MNHEY, SMNVEV (reference sequence). The CDR3 reads CASSRRGGTVYEQYF. In DNA, the CDR3 is TGTGCCAGCAGTCGGAGAGGGGGTACGGTGTACGAGCAGTACTTC.

This clone has more than one count but fewer than ten. The chain couples TRBV6-6 to TRBJ2-7, with 7 bases identical to TRBD2. The CDR3 spans 14 residues. Germline CDR1 and CDR2: MNHNY and SVGAGI (reference sequence). The V gene end was trimmed by 0 bases and the J gene end by 4 bases; junction bases not matched to a gene: 3. CDR3 residues: CASSYSGGSYEQYF. CDR3 coding DNA: TGTGCCAGCAGTTACTCCGGGGGGAGTTACGAGCAGTACTTC.

The chain has TRBV3-1 (or the pseudogene TRBV3-2) and TRBJ2-7, with 8 bases fitting TRBD2. J was trimmed by 3 bases and V by 0 bases; bases with no gene match: 10. From germline, CDR1 is LGHDT and CDR2 YNNKEL (reference sequence). CDR3 size: 17 residues. The CDR3 DNA is TGTGCCAGCAGCCAAGATCGGCTTAGCGGGGACGTCTACGAGCAGTACTTC. Amino acids: CASSQDRLSGDVYEQYF.

This rearrangement joins TRBV2 to TRBJ2-7, with 15 bases fitting TRBD2. The CDR3 covers 18 residues. The junction had 15 bases not matched to a gene; V was cut back by 7 bases and J by 5 bases. Germline-derived CDR1 and CDR2 are SNHLY and FYNNEI. The CDR3 DNA follows: TGTGCCAGCATTCGAAAGGGACTAGCGGGGGGATCGGGCAACGAGCAGTACTTC. This translates into CASIRKGLAGGSGNEQYF.

The CDR3 spells CASSSLRGENTGELFF. The CDR3 region has the DNA TGTGCCAGCAGCTCATTACGGGGGGAGAACACCGGGGAGCTGTTTTTT. The V gene is TRBV7-9, the J gene TRBJ2-2, with 7 nucleotides matching TRBD2. CDR1 and CDR2 (germline): SEHNR, FQNEAQ (reference sequence). The CDR3 is 16 residues long. V dropped 4 bases and J dropped 1; count of bases not matched to a gene: 6.

The chain combines TRBV9 with TRBJ2-7; D possibly corresponds to TRBD1 (6 bases). V lost 3 bases and J 6 bases, leaving 16 bases between the germline ends. Germline V gives CDR1 SGDLS, CDR2 YYNGEE. The CDR3 contains 14 residues. The CDR3 sequence is CASSATGSSGEQYF. CDR3 nucleotide sequence: TGTGCCAGCAGCGCGACAGGTTCGAGCGGCGAGCAGTACTTC.

The chain couples TRBV3-1 (or the pseudogene TRBV3-2) to TRBJ2-2, with TRBD2 as a possible D gene (6 bases). The germline V gene has CDR1 LGHDT and CDR2 YNNKEL (reference sequence). The V end lost 1 base, the J end lost 5 bases, and 14 bases lay between the germline ends. CDR3 size: 16 residues. CDR3 DNA sequence: TGTGCCAGCAGCCAAGTTGCGGGGTTAGGGACCGGGGAGCTGTTTTTT. It codes for CASSQVAGLGTGELFF.

The chain employs TRBV11-1 and TRBJ2-2; 9 bases are shared with TRBD2. With 1 base clipped from V and 7 bases from J, the junction kept 7 bases outside the gene matches. The germline V gene encodes CDR1 SGHAT and CDR2 FQDESV (reference sequence). The CDR3 is 16 residues long. CDR3 in amino acids: CASSLELRGGVGELFF. The CDR3 DNA reads TGTGCCAGCAGCTTAGAGTTGCGGGGGGGCGTCGGGGAGCTGTTTTTT.